This entry lists 8 T cell receptor beta chains sequenced from one sample in a study of technical replicates of blood from several donors. The method was immunoSEQ multiplex PCR; TCRdb's version includes in-frame clones alone and lacks a portion of them. The data show over 80,000 clones, with roughly 96% seen just once and approximately 0.37% held by the top ten. The specimen was T cells isolated from PBMCs. The receptors shown here come from a human donor in good health.

This sequence joins TRBV27 and TRBJ2-7; TRBD1 might be the D (5 bases). The germline V and J ends were trimmed by 6 bases and 2 bases, with 11 bases remaining between them. Germline V CDR1 and CDR2: MNHEY, SMNVEV (reference sequence). The CDR3 runs to 13 residues. Here the CDR3 reads CASSLQDPYEQYF. DNA for the CDR3: TGTGCCAGCAGCCTACAGGATCCCTACGAGCAGTACTTC.

The chain links TRBV6-6 to TRBJ1-1, with 8 bases matching TRBD1. From germline, CDR1 is MNHNY and CDR2 SVGAGI (reference sequence). This CDR3 is built from 15 residues. Germline trimming cut 2 bases from V and 5 bases from J; bases unmatched to any gene: 7. CDR3 sequence reads: CASSYAQGARTEAFF. The CDR3 nucleotides are TGTGCCAGCAGTTACGCCCAGGGGGCGAGAACTGAAGCTTTCTTT.

V gene TRBV6-5 combines with J gene TRBJ2-5, with TRBD1 as a possible D gene (6 bases). Per the germline V gene, CDR1 is MNHEY and CDR2 is SVGAGI. Trimming left V 3 bases short and J 5 bases short, with 13 bases between. The CDR3 length is 14 residues. CDR3 nucleotides: TGTGCCAGCAGTTATCTTGCAGGGGAGGAGACCCAGTACTTC. As protein: CASSYLAGEETQYF.

The chain couples TRBV7-2 to TRBJ2-7; TRBD1 matches 10 bases. Germline CDR1 SGHTA, CDR2 FQGNSA. The length of the CDR3 is 15 residues. J was trimmed by 4 bases and V by 1 base; bases with no gene match: 4. CDR3 DNA sequence: TGTGCCAGCAGCTTAGTAGAGGGACAGGGGTACGAGCAGTACTTC. This gives the protein CASSLVEGQGYEQYF.

The rearrangement joins TRBV9 to TRBJ2-1; unclear D gene. The CDR3 contains 13 residues. Germline CDR1 reads SGDLS; CDR2 reads YYNGEE. Trimming took 1 base from V and 7 from J, leaving 9 bases between them. CDR3 DNA: TGTGCCAGCAGCGTATCTCCAGCGAATGAGCAGTTCTTC. Protein: CASSVSPANEQFF.

The chain links TRBV6-6 to TRBJ2-7; TRBD1 matches at 8 bases. CDR1 and CDR2 from the germline V gene are MNHNY and SVGAGI (reference sequence). The trim removed 2 bases at V and 5 bases at J, leaving 5 bases unmatched. The CDR3 covers 14 residues. The CDR3 region is CASSYRDRLNEQYF. The DNA for the CDR3 is TGTGCCAGCAGTTACCGGGACAGGCTAAACGAGCAGTACTTC.

The chain combines TRBV30 with TRBJ2-2; D is perhaps TRBD1 (6 bases). The CDR3 is 17 residues long. Trimming pared 2 bases from V and 6 bases from J, leaving 22 bases between. In germline, CDR1 is GTSNPN, CDR2 SVGIG (reference sequence). The DNA of the CDR3 is TGTGCCTGGAGTTCTGGAACAGGGAAGGAACTCCCCGGGGAGCTGTTTTTT. This translates into CAWSSGTGKELPGELFF. Complete variable domain (other parts from reference TRBV30 and TRBJ2-2): SQTIHQWPATLVQPVGSPLSLECTVEGTSNPNLYWYRQAAGRGLQLLFYSVGIGQISSEVPQNLSASRPQDRQFILSSKKLLLSDSGFYLCAWSSGTGKELPGELFFGEGSRLTVL.

The J gene is TRBJ1-2, the V gene TRBV6-6, with 9 bases matching TRBD1. Germline V gene lookup returns CDR1 MNHNY and CDR2 SVGAGI (reference sequence). V gave up 2 bases and J gave up 7 bases; unmatched junction bases: 8. This CDR3 spans 15 amino acids. The CDR3 loop reads CASSYLGQGLGGYTF. Here the CDR3 DNA reads TGTGCCAGCAGTTACCTGGGACAGGGTCTCGGTGGCTACACCTTC.